Shown below are 31 T cell receptor beta chains from a single sample sequenced in a study of response to subunit inactivated influenza vaccine. MiXCR was run by TCRdb on the RT-PCR reads, yielding one entry per CDR3 protein. This table has about 160,000 distinct CDR3 sequences, 9.5% to 12% appearing once. The sequencing used CD8+ T cells sorted from PBMCs, collected about 23 months after vaccination. These receptors were collected from a man aged 50-75 years who received an inactivated influenza vaccine.

This clonotype appeared once. The chain couples TRBV15 to TRBJ2-2; 9 bases are a match to TRBD2. Trimming removed 7 bases from V and 1 base from J; junction bases left unmatched: 4. The germline V gene has CDR1 LNHNV and CDR2 YYDKDF (reference sequence). The CDR3 spans 15 residues. CDR3 nucleotides: TGTGCCACCACGGGACTAGCTCAGAACACCGGGGAGCTGTTTTTT. It yields the protein CATTGLAQNTGELFF.

This rearrangement joins TRBV27 to TRBJ2-2; 9 nucleotides line up with TRBD2. The trim removed 4 bases at V and 4 bases at J, leaving 7 bases unmatched. The germline CDR1 and CDR2 sequences are MNHEY and SMNVEV (reference sequence). The CDR3 is made up of 16 amino acids. The CDR3 bases are TGTGCCAGCAGTTCGGTAGCGGGGGCGGGCACCGGGGAGCTGTTTTTT. Residues: CASSSVAGAGTGELFF.

This clonotype was observed at least ten times. This chain joins TRBV3-1 and TRBJ2-3; TRBD2 matches 13 bases. Germline V lookup: CDR1 LGHDT, CDR2 YNNKEL (reference sequence). CDR3 size: 16 residues. V was pared by 4 bases and J by 1 base, with 2 bases of the junction left unmatched. The CDR3 reads CASSLGTSGGTDTQYF. The CDR3 DNA reads as TGTGCCAGCAGCCTCGGGACTAGCGGGGGCACAGATACGCAGTATTTT.

This clonotype was seen at least ten times. The chain joins TRBV29-1 to TRBJ2-7; D perhaps matches TRBD1 (7 bases). Germline V lookup: CDR1 SQVTM, CDR2 ANQGSEA. The CDR3 is 12 amino acids. The germline V and J ends were trimmed by 6 bases and 8 bases, with 17 bases remaining between them. The CDR3 nucleotides are TGCAGCGTCGCGCTCTCAGGGGGGAAGCAGTACTTC. It codes for CSVALSGGKQYF.

The rearrangement uses TRBV27 and TRBJ2-7; 11 positions match TRBD1. The V gene end was trimmed by 2 bases and the J gene end by 4 bases; junction bases not matched to a gene: 7. There are 16 residues in the CDR3. From germline, CDR1 is MNHEY and CDR2 SMNVEV (reference sequence). The CDR3 loop reads CASSLTPGQGAYEQYF. The CDR3 DNA reads as TGTGCCAGCAGTTTAACCCCAGGACAGGGGGCGTACGAGCAGTACTTC.

The chain links TRBV27 to TRBJ1-1; D is possibly TRBD1 (5 bases). CDR1 is MNHEY, CDR2 SMNVEV, per germline (reference sequence). With 2 bases removed from V and 1 base from J, the gap between germline ends came to 20 bases. CDR3 size: 18 residues. The CDR3 spells CASSLQGGVTIQNTEAFF. As DNA, the CDR3 is TGTGCCAGCAGTTTACAGGGAGGGGTCACGATCCAGAACACTGAAGCTTTCTTT.

This clonotype appeared many times. V is TRBV4-3 and J is TRBJ2-1, with 11 nucleotides matching TRBD2. The CDR3 contains 16 residues. V lost 3 bases, J lost 1 base, and 2 bases stayed unmatched. Looked up from germline, CDR1 is LGHNA and CDR2 is YSLEER. The CDR3 DNA is TGCGCCAGCAGCCAGAGACTAGCGGGGTCCTACAATGAGCAGTTCTTC. Protein sequence: CASSQRLAGSYNEQFF.

The gene calls are TRBV20-1 and TRBJ2-5; unclear D gene. The CDR3 runs to 13 residues. V was trimmed by 6 bases and J by 5 bases, leaving 16 bases between them. Germline V gene lookup returns CDR1 DFQATT and CDR2 SNEGSKA (reference sequence). DNA of the CDR3: TGCAGTGCCGACGACACCCTAGGGGAGACCCAGTACTTC. Translated: CSADDTLGETQYF.

This clonotype appeared a few times. The rearrangement joins TRBV6-5 to TRBJ2-5; TRBD1 might be the D (5 bases). CDR3 length equals 15 residues. With 0 bases removed from V and 3 bases from J, the gap between germline ends came to 11 bases. Germline CDR1 MNHEY, CDR2 SVGAGI. CDR3: CASSYSEIGEETQYF. The CDR3 nucleotides read TGTGCCAGCAGTTACTCGGAGATAGGGGAAGAGACCCAGTACTTC.

With respect to this clonotype: A much more abundant neighbour one base away suggests this may be a read error. The rearrangement uses TRBV12-3 or TRBV12-4 and TRBJ1-5, with D perhaps TRBD1 (6 bases). This CDR3 is built from 15 residues. CDR3 nucleotides: TGTGCCGGCAGTCTCGACAGGTATAGCAATCAGCCCCAGCATTTT. It yields the protein CAGSLDRYSNQPQHF.

In this sample, this clonotype turned up many times. The chain joins TRBV6-5 to TRBJ2-1; D not resolved. V gave up 9 bases and J gave up 1 base, with 7 bases separating them. The CDR3 has 12 amino acids. CDR1 and CDR2 (germline): MNHEY, SVGAGI. CDR3 sequence (DNA): TGTGCCAGTTCAGCTTCCTACAATGAGCAGTTCTTC. Translation gives CASSASYNEQFF.

This clonotype was observed a few times. V and J are TRBV27 and TRBJ2-7; D is possibly TRBD1 (5 bases). V lost 4 bases to trimming and J lost 6 bases, with 7 bases between them. Germline CDR1 reads MNHEY; CDR2 reads SMNVEV (reference sequence). The CDR3 runs to 11 residues. The CDR3 spells CASSSGIEQYF. CDR3 sequence (DNA): TGTGCCAGCAGTTCAGGGATCGAGCAGTACTTC.

Ten or more counts support this clonotype. The J gene is TRBJ2-7, the V gene TRBV6-6; 8 nucleotides agree with TRBD1. The V gene's germline CDR1 is MNHNY and CDR2 SVGAGI (reference sequence). The CDR3 runs 12 residues. The trim removed 4 bases at V and 6 bases at J, leaving 2 bases unmatched. The CDR3, as DNA: TGTGCCAGCAGTTTCGGACAGGGCGAGCAGTACTTC. Protein: CASSFGQGEQYF.

This clonotype was seen only a few times. This rearrangement joins TRBV28 to TRBJ2-3, with TRBD2 identical over 11 bases. J gave up 9 bases and V 7 bases, and 0 bases lay outside the gene matches. The germline V gene has CDR1 MDHEN and CDR2 SYDVKM. This CDR3 contains 11 residues. CDR3 in DNA: TGTGCCAGCACTAGCGGGGGGACGCAGTATTTT. This codes for CASTSGGTQYF.

This clonotype was counted only a few times. V is TRBV27 and J is TRBJ1-1; TRBD1 might be the D (6 bases). CDR3 length: 14 residues. The germline V gene has CDR1 MNHEY and CDR2 SMNVEV (reference sequence). Trimming took off 3 bases at V and 5 bases at J, with 13 bases between the two ends. CDR3 residues: CASSFLGGATEAFF. The CDR3, as DNA: TGTGCCAGCAGTTTCCTGGGGGGGGCAACTGAAGCTTTCTTT.

The rearrangement joins TRBV9 to TRBJ2-5, with D maybe TRBD2 (6 bases). The CDR3 runs to 15 residues. Trimming stripped 0 bases from V and 5 bases from J, with 14 bases between. Germline V CDR1 and CDR2: SGDLS, YYNGEE. CDR3 sequence (DNA): TGTGCCAGCAGCGTAGTCGGCGGGGCTCTGGAGACCCAGTACTTC. Amino acids: CASSVVGGALETQYF.

The chain is built from TRBV20-1 and TRBJ2-7; TRBD1 might be the D (5 bases). Trimming took off 3 bases at V and 4 bases at J, with 10 bases between the two ends. This CDR3 is built from 12 residues. From germline, CDR1 is DFQATT and CDR2 SNEGSKA (reference sequence). CDR3 bases: TGCAGTGCTAGGTCAGGGTTTTACGAGCAGTACTTC. Amino acids: CSARSGFYEQYF.

The rearrangement links TRBV7-9 to TRBJ1-1; unclear D gene. Trimming took off 4 bases at V and 0 bases at J, with 12 bases between the two ends. Germline V gene data show CDR1 as SEHNR and CDR2 as FQNEAQ (reference sequence). This CDR3 spans 15 amino acids. The CDR3 here is CASSSLQFMNTEAFF. In DNA, the CDR3 is TGTGCCAGCAGCTCACTACAGTTCATGAACACTGAAGCTTTCTTT.

The chain uses TRBV25-1 and TRBJ1-1; 7 bases fit TRBD1. Trimming cost V 3 bases and J 1 base; bases outside gene matches: 8. This CDR3 is built from 16 residues. The germline CDR1 and CDR2 sequences are MGHDK and SYGVNS. CDR3 in amino acids: CASSDAQGGRNTEAFF. As DNA, the CDR3 is TGTGCCAGCAGTGACGCGCAGGGGGGTCGGAACACTGAAGCTTTCTTT. The variable domain in full, completed from reference TRBV25-1 and TRBJ1-1, reads EADIYQTPRYLVIGTGKKITLECSQTMGHDKMYWYQQDPGMELHLIHYSYGVNSTEKGDLSSESTVSRIRTEHFPLTLESARPSHTSQYLCASSDAQGGRNTEAFFGQGTRLTVV.

There are a few counts of this clonotype. V usage is TRBV29-1 and J usage is TRBJ2-1; 8 nucleotides match TRBD1. This CDR3 is built from 13 residues. The J segment lost 9 bases and the V segment lost 5 bases, leaving 9 bases of the junction unmatched. The germline CDR1 and CDR2 sequences are SQVTM and ANQGSEA. CDR3 region: CSVQSTGTGEQFF. As DNA, the CDR3 is TGCAGCGTTCAATCGACAGGGACAGGTGAGCAGTTCTTC.

CDR3 nucleotide sequence: TGTGCCAGCAGTCCCCTAGCGGGAGGTAGCACCGGGGAGCTGTTTTTT. Translated: CASSPLAGGSTGELFF. The rearrangement links TRBV27 to TRBJ2-2, with 11 bases that match TRBD2. The CDR3 contains 16 residues. Germline trimming cut 5 bases from V and 4 bases from J; bases unmatched to any gene: 6. The germline V gene encodes CDR1 MNHEY and CDR2 SMNVEV (reference sequence).

The chain carries TRBV11-3 and TRBJ2-1; D is perhaps TRBD2 (7 bases). CDR3 length equals 14 residues. CDR1 and CDR2 from the germline V gene are SGHNT and YENEEA. V lost 5 bases and J 5 bases, leaving 13 bases between the germline ends. The CDR3 nucleotides are TGTGCCAGCAGCGTGAGGGGGGGACACAATGAGCAGTTCTTC. Amino acid sequence: CASSVRGGHNEQFF.

There are a few counts of this clonotype. The rearrangement uses TRBV12-3 or TRBV12-4 and TRBJ2-1; 8 nucleotides line up with TRBD1. The CDR3 contains 15 residues. The junction had 7 bases not matched to a gene; V was cut back by 4 bases and J by 5 bases. CDR3 amino acids: CASSSQGQGHNEQFF. The CDR3 DNA reads as TGTGCCAGCAGTTCTCAAGGACAGGGCCACAATGAGCAGTTCTTC.

This clonotype came up a few times. V is TRBV20-1 and J is TRBJ2-3; TRBD1 is a possible D gene (6 bases). V lost 0 bases, J lost 3 bases, and 10 bases lay in between. CDR1 and CDR2 from the germline V gene are DFQATT and SNEGSKA (reference sequence). The length of the CDR3 is 14 residues. This CDR3 reads CSARDLGGTDTQYF. DNA for the CDR3: TGCAGTGCTAGAGATCTAGGGGGAACAGATACGCAGTATTTT.

This clonotype has a count of ten or more. The gene calls are TRBV7-9 and TRBJ2-7; 9 nucleotides line up with TRBD1. V lost 5 bases to trimming and J lost 1 base; unmatched junction nucleotides: 6. CDR3 length: 15 amino acids. CDR1 SEHNR and CDR2 FQNEAQ come from the germline V gene (reference sequence). In nucleotides, the CDR3 is TGTGCCAGCAGCGAACCGGGACAGGGTTCCTACGAGCAGTACTTC. Protein sequence: CASSEPGQGSYEQYF. Full variable domain (rest looked up from reference TRBV7-9 and TRBJ2-7): DTGVSQNPRHKITKRGQNVTFRCDPISEHNRLYWYRQTLGQGPEFLTYFQNEAQLEKSRLLSDRFSAERPKGSFSTLEIQRTEQGDSAMYLCASSEPGQGSYEQYFGPGTRLTVT.

This clonotype has ten or more counts. The chain combines TRBV28 with TRBJ2-7; a possible D gene is TRBD2 (7 bases). The CDR3 has 14 amino acids. Germline V lookup: CDR1 MDHEN, CDR2 SYDVKM. Trimming removed 2 bases from V and 6 bases from J, with 14 bases in between. The CDR3 region has the DNA TGTGCCAGCAGTTTAAGGGGGAGGGCCCGCGAGCAGTACTTC. As protein: CASSLRGRAREQYF.

This chain joins TRBV11-2 and TRBJ1-6; possible D gene TRBD1, 6 bases. The CDR3 is 16 amino acids. Germline loops: CDR1 SGHAT, CDR2 FQNNGV. Trimming cost V 5 bases and J 10 bases, with 21 bases left between them. CDR3 DNA: TGTGCCAGCAGCGAGTTGGCAGGGGCCGTGGTCTCACCCCTCCACTTT. It is translated as CASSELAGAVVSPLHF.

This rearrangement joins TRBV27 to TRBJ2-2, with D perhaps TRBD1 or TRBD2 (5 bases each). The germline gives CDR1 MNHEY, CDR2 SMNVEV (reference sequence). Trimming took off 2 bases at V and 6 bases at J, with 13 bases between the two ends. The CDR3 extends over 15 amino acids. The CDR3 region is CASSLIQQGAGELFF. CDR3 DNA sequence: TGTGCCAGCAGTTTAATCCAGCAGGGAGCCGGGGAGCTGTTTTTT.

This clonotype has only a few counts. This chain joins TRBV6-6 and TRBJ1-1; D is unresolved. The CDR3 is 12 amino acids. Trimming pared 2 bases from V and 8 bases from J, leaving 9 bases between. Germline values: CDR1 MNHNY, CDR2 SVGAGI (reference sequence). In DNA, the CDR3 is TGTGCCAGCAGTTACGCGGCACAGGAAGCTTTCTTT. Translating it yields CASSYAAQEAFF.

The chain employs TRBV6-2 or TRBV6-3 and TRBJ2-7; D is unclear. The CDR3 has 20 residues. The germline CDR1 and CDR2 sequences are MNHEY and SVGEGT. V lost 0 bases to trimming and J lost 1 base, with 25 bases between them. This CDR3 reads CASSYSRPTDLAVLSYEQYF. CDR3 nucleotide sequence: TGTGCCAGCAGTTACTCGAGGCCTACTGACTTAGCTGTTCTTTCCTACGAGCAGTACTTC.

This clonotype was seen a handful of times. The rearrangement links TRBV4-1 to TRBJ2-3, with D possibly matching TRBD2 (5 bases). The CDR3 covers 15 residues. The V end was cut by 3 bases, the J end by 4 bases, with 14 bases between. CDR1 and CDR2 from the germline V gene are MGHRA and YSYEKL. The CDR3 here is CASSQILEASDTQYF. The CDR3 DNA reads TGCGCCAGCAGCCAGATCTTGGAGGCCTCAGATACGCAGTATTTT.